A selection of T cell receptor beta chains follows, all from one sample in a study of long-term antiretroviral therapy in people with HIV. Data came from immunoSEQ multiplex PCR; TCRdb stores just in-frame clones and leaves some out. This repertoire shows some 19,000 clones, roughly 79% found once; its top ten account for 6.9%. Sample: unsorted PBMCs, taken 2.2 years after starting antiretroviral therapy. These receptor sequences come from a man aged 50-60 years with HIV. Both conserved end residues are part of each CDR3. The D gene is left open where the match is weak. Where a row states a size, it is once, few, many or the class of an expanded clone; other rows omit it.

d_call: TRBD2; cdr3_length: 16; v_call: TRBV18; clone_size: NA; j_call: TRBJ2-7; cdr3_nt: TGTGCCAGCTCATCTACTAGCGGGGGCGCATCCTACGAGCAGTACTTC; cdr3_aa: CASSSTSGGASYEQYF
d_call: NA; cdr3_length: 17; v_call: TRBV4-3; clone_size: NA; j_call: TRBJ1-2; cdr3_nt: TGCGCCAGCAGCCAAGGTCACAGGGTCAGCTTCTTCTATGGCTACACCTTC; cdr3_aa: CASSQGHRVSFFYGYTF
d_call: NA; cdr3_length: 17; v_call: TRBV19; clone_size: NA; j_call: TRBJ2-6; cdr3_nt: TGTGCCAGTAGCCGCCTACATGGAACCTCTGGGGCCAACGTCCTGACTTTC; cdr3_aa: CASSRLHGTSGANVLTF
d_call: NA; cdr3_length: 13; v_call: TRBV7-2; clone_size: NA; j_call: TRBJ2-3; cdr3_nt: TGTGCCAGCAGCCTCGGGGCCACAGATACGCAGTATTTT; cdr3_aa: CASSLGATDTQYF
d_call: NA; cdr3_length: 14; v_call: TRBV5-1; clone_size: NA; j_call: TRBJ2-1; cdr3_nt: TGCGCCAGCAGCAAACAGGGTGAGGACAATGAGCAGTTCTTC; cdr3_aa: CASSKQGEDNEQFF
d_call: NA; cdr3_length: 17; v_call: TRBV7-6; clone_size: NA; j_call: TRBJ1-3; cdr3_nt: TGTGCCAGCAGCTTAGGACCGGGCACTAGCTCTGGAAACACCATATATTTT; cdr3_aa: CASSLGPGTSSGNTIYF
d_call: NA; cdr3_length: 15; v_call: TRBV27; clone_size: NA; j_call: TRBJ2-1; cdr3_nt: TGTGCCAGCACCCTTCGACCACCTCTCTACAATGAGCAGTTCTTC; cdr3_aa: CASTLRPPLYNEQFF
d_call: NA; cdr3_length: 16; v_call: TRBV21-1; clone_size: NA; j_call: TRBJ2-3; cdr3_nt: TGTGCCAGCAGCAAAGAAATTCACCCGACGGCAGATACGCAGTATTTT; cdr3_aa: CASSKEIHPTADTQYF
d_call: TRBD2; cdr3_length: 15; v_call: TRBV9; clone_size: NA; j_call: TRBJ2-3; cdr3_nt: TGTGCCAGCAGCTCTACTAGCGGGAGGACAGATACGCAGTATTTT; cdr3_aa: CASSSTSGRTDTQYF
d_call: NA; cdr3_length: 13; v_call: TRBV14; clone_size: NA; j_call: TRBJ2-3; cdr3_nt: TGTGCCAGCAGCCACAGGGGCCGCAATACGCAGTATTTT; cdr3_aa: CASSHRGRNTQYF
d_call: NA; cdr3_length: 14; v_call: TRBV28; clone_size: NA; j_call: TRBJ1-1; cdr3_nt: TGTGCCAGCAGTTCCCCCCATCCCCCTGGCGAAGCTTTCTTT; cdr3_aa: CASSSPHPPGEAFF
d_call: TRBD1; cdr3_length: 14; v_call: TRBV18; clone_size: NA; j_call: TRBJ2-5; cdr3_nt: TGTGCCAGCTCACCTGACAGGGGCCTCGGGACCCAGTACTTC; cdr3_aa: CASSPDRGLGTQYF
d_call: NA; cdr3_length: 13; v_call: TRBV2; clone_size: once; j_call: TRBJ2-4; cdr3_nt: TGTGCCAGCAGGGGGTGGAGGAAAAACATTCAGTACTTC; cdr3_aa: CASRGWRKNIQYF
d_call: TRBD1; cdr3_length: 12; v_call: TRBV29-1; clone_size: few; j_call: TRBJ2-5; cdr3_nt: TGCAGCGCCGGACAGGGGGATGAGACCCAGTACTTC; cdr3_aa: CSAGQGDETQYF
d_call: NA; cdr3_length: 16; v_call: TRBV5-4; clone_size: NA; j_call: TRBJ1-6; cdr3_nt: TGTGCCAGCAGCCAGGCTGGCAGGGGTGTCTCTTCACCCCTCCACTTT; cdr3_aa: CASSQAGRGVSSPLHF
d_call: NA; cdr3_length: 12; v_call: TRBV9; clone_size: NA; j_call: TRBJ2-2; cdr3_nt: TGTGCCAGCAGCGTAGGGACCGGGGAGCTGTTTTTT; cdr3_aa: CASSVGTGELFF
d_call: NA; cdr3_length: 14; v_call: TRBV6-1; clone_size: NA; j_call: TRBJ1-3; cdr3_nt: TGTGCCAGCACCGAGCTTTTGACATGGAACACCATATATTTT; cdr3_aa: CASTELLTWNTIYF
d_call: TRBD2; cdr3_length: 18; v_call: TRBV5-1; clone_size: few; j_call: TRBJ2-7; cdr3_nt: TGCGCCAGCAGCCTCCTAAGTGGGGCGGGAGGGCGGCACTACGAGCAGTACTTC; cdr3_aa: CASSLLSGAGGRHYEQYF
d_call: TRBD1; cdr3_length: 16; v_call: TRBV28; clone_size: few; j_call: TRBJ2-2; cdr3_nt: TGTGCCAGCAGTTCAGAGGTGCAGGGGGCCGCCGGGGAGCTGTTTTTT; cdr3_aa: CASSSEVQGAAGELFF
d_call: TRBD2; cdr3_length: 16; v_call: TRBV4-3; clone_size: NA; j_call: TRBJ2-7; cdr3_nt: TGCGCCAGCAGCCAAGGGCTAGCGGGAGGAAGTTACGAGCAGTACTTC; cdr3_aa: CASSQGLAGGSYEQYF
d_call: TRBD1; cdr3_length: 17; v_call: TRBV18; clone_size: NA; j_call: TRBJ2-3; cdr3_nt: TGTGCCAGCTCACTTCTCGCAGGACAGGAGACTTCAGATACGCAGTATTTT; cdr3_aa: CASSLLAGQETSDTQYF
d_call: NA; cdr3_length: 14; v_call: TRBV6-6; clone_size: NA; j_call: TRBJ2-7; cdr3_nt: TGTGCCAGCAGTTACAGTAAGGGCTCAGACGAGCAGTACTTC; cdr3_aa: CASSYSKGSDEQYF